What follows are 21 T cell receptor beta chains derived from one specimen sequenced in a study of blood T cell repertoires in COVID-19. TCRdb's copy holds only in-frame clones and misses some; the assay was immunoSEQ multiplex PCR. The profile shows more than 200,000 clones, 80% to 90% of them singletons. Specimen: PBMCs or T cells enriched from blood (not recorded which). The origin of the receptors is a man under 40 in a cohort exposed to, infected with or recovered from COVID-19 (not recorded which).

The CDR3, as DNA: TGCGCCAGCAGCTTGGGTAGCGGGAGTAGCACAGATACGCAGTATTTT. Translating it yields CASSLGSGSSTDTQYF. The rearrangement uses TRBV5-1 and TRBJ2-3, with TRBD2 matching over 9 bases. The trim removed 0 bases at V and 0 bases at J, leaving 2 bases unmatched. Germline V gene sequence: CDR1 SGHRS, CDR2 YFSETQ. This CDR3 contains 16 residues.

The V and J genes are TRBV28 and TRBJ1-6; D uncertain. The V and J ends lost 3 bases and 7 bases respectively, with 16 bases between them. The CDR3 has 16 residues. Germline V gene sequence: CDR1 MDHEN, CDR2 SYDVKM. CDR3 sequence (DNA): TGTGCCAGCAGTTTCTTGGAGGGAGTCCGGAATTCACCCCTCCACTTT. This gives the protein CASSFLEGVRNSPLHF. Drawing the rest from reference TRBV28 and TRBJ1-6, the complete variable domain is DVKVTQSSRYLVKRTGEKVFLECVQDMDHENMFWYRQDPGLGLRLIYFSYDVKMKEKGDIPEGYSVSREKKERFSLILESASTNQTSMYLCASSFLEGVRNSPLHFGNGTRLTVT.

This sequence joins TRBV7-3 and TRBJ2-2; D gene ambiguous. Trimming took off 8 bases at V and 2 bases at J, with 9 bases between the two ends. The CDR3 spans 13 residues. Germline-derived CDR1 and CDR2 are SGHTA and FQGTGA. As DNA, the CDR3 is TGTGCCAGCGGCCTGATCAACACCGGGGAGCTGTTTTTT. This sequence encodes CASGLINTGELFF.

The CDR3 loop reads CASKSGGEQYF. As DNA, the CDR3 is TGTGCCAGCAAATCGGGGGGCGAGCAGTACTTC. This chain links TRBV27 with TRBJ2-7, with TRBD2 matching 7 bases. This CDR3 has 11 residues. In germline, CDR1 is MNHEY, CDR2 SMNVEV (reference sequence). V was clipped by 7 bases and J by 6 bases; unmatched bases: 3.

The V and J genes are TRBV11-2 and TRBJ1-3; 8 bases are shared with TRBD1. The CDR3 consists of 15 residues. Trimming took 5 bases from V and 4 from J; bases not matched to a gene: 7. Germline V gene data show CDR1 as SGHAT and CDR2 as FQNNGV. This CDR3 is CASSPRTGNGNTIYF. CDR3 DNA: TGTGCCAGCAGCCCGCGGACAGGGAACGGAAACACCATATATTTT. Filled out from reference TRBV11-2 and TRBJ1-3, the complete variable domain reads EAGVAQSPRYKIIEKRQSVAFWCNPISGHATLYWYQQILGQGPKLLIQFQNNGVVDDSQLPKDRFSAERLKGVDSTLKIQPAKLEDSAVYLCASSPRTGNGNTIYFGEGSWLTVV.

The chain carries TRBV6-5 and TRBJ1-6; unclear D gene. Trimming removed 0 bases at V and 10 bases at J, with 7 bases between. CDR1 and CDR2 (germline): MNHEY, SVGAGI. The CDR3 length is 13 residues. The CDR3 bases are TGTGCCAGCAGTTACTCACCGGGATCACCCCTCCACTTT. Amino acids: CASSYSPGSPLHF.

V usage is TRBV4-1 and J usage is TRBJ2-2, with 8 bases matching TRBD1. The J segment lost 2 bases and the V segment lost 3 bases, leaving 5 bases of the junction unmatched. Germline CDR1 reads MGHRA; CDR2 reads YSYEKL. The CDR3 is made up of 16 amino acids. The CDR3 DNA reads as TGCGCCAGCAGCCAGGCCCCAGGGGGCAACACCGGGGAGCTGTTTTTT. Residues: CASSQAPGGNTGELFF.

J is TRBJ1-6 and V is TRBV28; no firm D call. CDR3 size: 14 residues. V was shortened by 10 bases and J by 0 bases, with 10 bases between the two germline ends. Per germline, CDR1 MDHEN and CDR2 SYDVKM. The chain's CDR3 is CATGRPSYNSPLHF. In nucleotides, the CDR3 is TGTGCCACCGGGAGGCCCTCCTATAATTCACCCCTCCACTTT.

In DNA, the CDR3 is TGTGCCAGCGGCTCCCCAAACGAGCAGTACTTC. It codes for CASGSPNEQYF. The chain has TRBV6-5 and TRBJ2-7; no definite D call. CDR1 and CDR2 from the germline V gene are MNHEY and SVGAGI. Trimming stripped 8 bases from V and 5 bases from J, with 10 bases between. The CDR3 totals 11 residues.

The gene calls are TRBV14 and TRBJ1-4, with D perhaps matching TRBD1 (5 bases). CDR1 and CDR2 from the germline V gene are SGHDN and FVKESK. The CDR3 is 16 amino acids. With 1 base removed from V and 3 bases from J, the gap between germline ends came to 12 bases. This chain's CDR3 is CASSQVSGVANEKLFF. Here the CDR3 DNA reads TGTGCCAGCAGCCAAGTATCGGGGGTGGCTAATGAAAAACTGTTTTTT.

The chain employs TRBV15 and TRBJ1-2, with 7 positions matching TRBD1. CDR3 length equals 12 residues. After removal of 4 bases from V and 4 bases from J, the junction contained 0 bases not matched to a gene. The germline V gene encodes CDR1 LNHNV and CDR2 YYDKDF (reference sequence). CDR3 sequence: CATSNRGYGYTF. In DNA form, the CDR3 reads TGTGCCACCAGCAACAGGGGCTATGGCTACACCTTC.

The CDR3 loop reads CASSTDRGEANYGYTF. CDR3 DNA sequence: TGTGCCAGCAGCACAGACAGGGGTGAAGCTAACTATGGCTACACCTTC. The chain has TRBV11-2 and TRBJ1-2, with 8 bases identical to TRBD1. The V and J ends lost 5 bases and 0 bases, in that order; junction bases with no gene match: 8. The CDR3 length is 16 residues. CDR1 and CDR2 (germline): SGHAT, FQNNGV.

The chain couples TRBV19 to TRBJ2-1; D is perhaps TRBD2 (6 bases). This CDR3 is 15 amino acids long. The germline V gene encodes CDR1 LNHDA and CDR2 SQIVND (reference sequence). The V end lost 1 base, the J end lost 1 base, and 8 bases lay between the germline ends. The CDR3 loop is CASSIAAGSYNEQFF. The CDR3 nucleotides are TGTGCCAGTAGTATAGCGGCGGGGTCCTACAATGAGCAGTTCTTC.

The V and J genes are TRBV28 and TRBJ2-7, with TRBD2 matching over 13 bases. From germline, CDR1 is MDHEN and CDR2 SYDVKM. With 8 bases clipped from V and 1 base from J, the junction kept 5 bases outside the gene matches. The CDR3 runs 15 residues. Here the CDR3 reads CASGGLAGRSYEQYF. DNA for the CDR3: TGTGCCAGCGGGGGACTAGCGGGACGGTCCTACGAGCAGTACTTC.

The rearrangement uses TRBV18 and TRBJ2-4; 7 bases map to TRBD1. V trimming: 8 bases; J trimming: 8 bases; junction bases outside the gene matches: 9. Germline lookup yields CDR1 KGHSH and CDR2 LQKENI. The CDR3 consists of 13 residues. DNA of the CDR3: TGTGCCAGCACACAGGGGAATGTGGACATTCAGTACTTC. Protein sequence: CASTQGNVDIQYF.

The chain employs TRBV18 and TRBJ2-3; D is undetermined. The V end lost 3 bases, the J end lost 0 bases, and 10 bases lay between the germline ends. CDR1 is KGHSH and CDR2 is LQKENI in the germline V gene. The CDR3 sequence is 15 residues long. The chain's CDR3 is CASSPDRTSTDTQYF. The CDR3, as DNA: TGTGCCAGCTCACCCGATCGCACTAGCACAGATACGCAGTATTTT. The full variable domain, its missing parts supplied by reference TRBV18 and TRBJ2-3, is NAGVMQNPRHLVRRRGQEARLRCSPMKGHSHVYWYRQLPEEGLKFMVYLQKENIIDESGMPKERFSAEFPKEGPSILRIQQVVRGDSAAYFCASSPDRTSTDTQYFGPGTRLTVL.

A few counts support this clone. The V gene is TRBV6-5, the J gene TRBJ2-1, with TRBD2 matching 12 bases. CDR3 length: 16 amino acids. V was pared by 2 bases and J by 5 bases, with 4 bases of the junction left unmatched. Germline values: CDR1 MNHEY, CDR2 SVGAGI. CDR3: CASSYPTSGSDNEQFF. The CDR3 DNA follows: TGTGCCAGCAGTTACCCGACTAGCGGGAGTGACAATGAGCAGTTCTTC.

The CDR3 coding sequence is TGTGCCAGCACCCACGGGACTAGCGGAGATACGCAGTATTTT. It specifies CASTHGTSGDTQYF. This chain links TRBV6-4 with TRBJ2-3; TRBD2 agrees at 11 bases. The CDR3 consists of 14 residues. J gave up 5 bases and V 7 bases, and 5 bases lay outside the gene matches. Germline-derived CDR1 and CDR2 are MRHNA and SNTAGT.

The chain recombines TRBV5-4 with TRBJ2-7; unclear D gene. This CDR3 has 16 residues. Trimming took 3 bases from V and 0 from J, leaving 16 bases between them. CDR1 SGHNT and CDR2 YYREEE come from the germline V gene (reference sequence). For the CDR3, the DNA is TGTGCCAGCAGCTCCGCTGCAGAGGTTTTCTCCTACGAGCAGTACTTC. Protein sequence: CASSSAAEVFSYEQYF. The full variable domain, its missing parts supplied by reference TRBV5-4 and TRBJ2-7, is ETGVTQSPTHLIKTRGQQVTLRCSSQSGHNTVSWYQQALGQGPQFIFQYYREEENGRGNFPPRFSGLQFPNYSSELNVNALELDDSALYLCASSSAAEVFSYEQYFGPGTRLTVT.

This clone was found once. CDR3 nucleotide sequence: TGCGCCAGCAGCCAAGCTTCCCAAACTAGCGGGAGGCAGACCCAGTACTTC. Translating it yields CASSQASQTSGRQTQYF. V is TRBV4-1 and J is TRBJ2-5; 12 nucleotides agree with TRBD2. This CDR3 is 17 amino acids long. Germline loops: CDR1 MGHRA, CDR2 YSYEKL. With V trimmed by 1 base and J by 6 bases, 9 bases remained unmatched.

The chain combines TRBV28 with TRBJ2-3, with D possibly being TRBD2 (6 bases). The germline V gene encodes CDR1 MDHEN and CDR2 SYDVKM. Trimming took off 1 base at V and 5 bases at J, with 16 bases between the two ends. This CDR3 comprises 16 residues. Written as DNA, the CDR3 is TGTGCCAGCAGTTTATTAGGAGGGGCCCTCGAAGATACGCAGTATTTT. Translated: CASSLLGGALEDTQYF.